This T cell receptor beta chain was found in a study of shared clonotypes between healthy human individuals. The V gene's germline CDR1 is SGHTA and CDR2 FQGNSA. V dropped 5 bases and J dropped 2 bases, with 10 bases sitting between them. The CDR3 spans 14 residues. Every immunoSEQ plate was one replicate of a subset's evenly spread DNA. The data were produced by immunoSEQ multiplex PCR, yet TCRdb's version contains in-frame clones alone and is incomplete. The sample holds roughly 2 million clones; under 97% are singletons and the top ten take less than 0.15%. Sequencing input: naive CD4+ T cells sorted from blood. Subset defined: CD45RA+ positively selected. The chain carries TRBV7-2 and TRBJ1-5, with D uncertain. The source is a man between 18 and 35 years old in good health. The CDR3, as DNA: TGTGCCAGCAGCCGAGCGGGTGGCAATCAGCCCCAGCATTTT. Protein product: CASSRAGGNQPQHF. Based on the CDR3 plus reference TRBV7-2 and TRBJ1-5, the full variable domain is GAGVSQSPSNKVTEKGKDVELRCDPISGHTALYWYRQSLGQGLEFLIYFQGNSAPDKSGLPSDRFSAERTGGSVSTLTIQRTQQEDSAVYLCASSRAGGNQPQHFGDGTRLSIL.